The present entry profiles one T cell receptor (beta chain) with its context. This sample was taken from a study of cytomegalovirus exposure and HLA in healthy donors. Trimming at V came to 1 base and at J to 5 bases, leaving 5 bases not matched to a gene. Looked up from germline, CDR1 is SGHAT and CDR2 is FQNNGV. The CDR3 has 17 amino acids. It was with 60 Vbeta and 13 Jbeta primers that the PCR ran. Assay: immunoSEQ multiplex PCR; the TCRdb copy retains only in-frame clones and omits some. The repertoire consists of around 150,000 clones, with roughly 77% occurring once and the leading ten covering 2% to 3%.

The J gene is TRBJ2-5, the V gene TRBV11-2; 15 bases map to TRBD2. Sequences were obtained from PBMCs. The receptor comes from a woman aged 40 to 50 in good health and CMV-seropositive. The CDR3 here is CASSLGTSGGAGETQYF. The CDR3 DNA reads as TGTGCCAGCAGCTTAGGGACTAGCGGGGGGGCCGGTGAGACCCAGTACTTC. Using reference TRBV11-2 and TRBJ2-5 for the parts outside the CDR3, the full variable domain is EAGVAQSPRYKIIEKRQSVAFWCNPISGHATLYWYQQILGQGPKLLIQFQNNGVVDDSQLPKDRFSAERLKGVDSTLKIQPAKLEDSAVYLCASSLGTSGGAGETQYFGPGTRLLVL.